The sequence of this TCR beta chain was determined in a study of T-cell memory formation after mild COVID-19. This clonotype turned up a few times. Constant-segment primers were used for 5'RACE, and the resulting TCR alpha and TCR beta cDNA libraries carried sample barcodes and UMIs. A single record per CDR3 protein comes from TCRdb applying MiXCR to the 5' RACE reads. The sample lists about 310,000 distinct CDR3 sequences, 15% to 20% occurring once. The sequence came from a man aged 18 to 35 who had mild COVID-19 (a few samples of this study predate the infection). Cell type and time point are not known. Material: PBMCs or a T cell subset sorted from them (not recorded which).

The CDR3 loop reads CASSLATPKAFF. Written as DNA, the CDR3 is TGTGCCAGCAGCTTGGCGACACCCAAAGCTTTCTTT. The chain uses TRBV5-6 and TRBJ1-1; no clear D gene. The germline gives CDR1 SGHDT, CDR2 YYEEEE. This CDR3 comprises 12 residues. The V and J ends lost 0 bases and 9 bases respectively, with 9 bases between them.